Shown below are 32 T cell receptor beta chains from a single sample sequenced in a study of T cell repertoires in cytomegalovirus infection. These TCRs' antigens remain unknown. Via MiXCR, TCRdb re-called the reads, giving one row per CDR3 protein. The data hold under 850,000 distinct CDR3 sequences, with around 35% observed a single time. Specimen: cultured PBMCs, collected from culture after CMV antigen stimulation. Every receptor here comes from a human donor in good health (CMV status not recorded). Some clones in this sample may be carry-over from other donors' samples.

This clonotype has more than one count but fewer than ten. The chain carries TRBV7-9 and TRBJ2-1; no reliable D call. Germline V gene lookup returns CDR1 SEHNR and CDR2 FQNEAQ (reference sequence). This CDR3 has 14 amino acids. Deletions cut 5 bases from V and 10 bases from J, with 18 bases between. The CDR3, as DNA: TGTGCCAGCAGCCACCGACTGGAGATGAGGGAGCAGTTCTTC. This translates into CASSHRLEMREQFF. Full variable domain (remainder filled in from reference TRBV7-9 and TRBJ2-1): DTGVSQNPRHKITKRGQNVTFRCDPISEHNRLYWYRQTLGQGPEFLTYFQNEAQLEKSRLLSDRFSAERPKGSFSTLEIQRTEQGDSAMYLCASSHRLEMREQFFGPGTRLTVL.

This clonotype was counted only a few times. This sequence joins TRBV12-5 and TRBJ1-1; D is ambiguous. The CDR3 is 14 residues long. Trimming cost V 7 bases and J 0 bases, with 12 bases left between them. Germline-derived CDR1 and CDR2 are LGHNT and FRNRAP. DNA of the CDR3: TGTGCTAGTGCGCTTGGGTTGATGAACACTGAAGCTTTCTTT. Its translation is CASALGLMNTEAFF.

This clonotype has more than one count but fewer than ten. The V and J genes are TRBV7-6 and TRBJ2-3, with D perhaps matching TRBD1 (6 bases). The CDR3 extends over 17 amino acids. Germline CDR1 reads SGHVS; CDR2 reads FNYEAQ. With 1 base removed from V and 3 bases from J, the gap between germline ends came to 17 bases. CDR3 amino acids: CASSLVDGTRATDTQYF. The CDR3 coding sequence is TGTGCCAGCAGCTTAGTGGATGGGACAAGAGCGACAGATACGCAGTATTTT.

The gene calls are TRBV5-3 and TRBJ1-2; D may be TRBD1 (6 bases). TRBV5-3 is designated an ORF whose function remains uncertain. The CDR3 sequence is 14 residues long. Between the trimmed V and J ends, which lost 8 bases and 4 bases, there was a span of 18 bases. In nucleotides, the CDR3 is TGTGCCAGCAGCATCAACAGGGAACCCTATGGCTACACCTTC. Translated, it gives CASSINREPYGYTF.

This clonotype occurred once. The genes are TRBV2 and TRBJ2-2; no clear D. From germline, CDR1 is SNHLY and CDR2 FYNNEI. The CDR3 has 15 amino acids. V was shortened by 4 bases and J by 0 bases, with 9 bases between the two germline ends. CDR3 in DNA: TGTGCCAGCAGTGGGGTCACAGCGAACACCGGGGAGCTGTTTTTT. The encoded protein is CASSGVTANTGELFF.

This clonotype occurred a few times. This chain joins TRBV11-2 and TRBJ1-6, with a possible D match to TRBD1 (5 bases). Germline V gene sequence: CDR1 SGHAT, CDR2 FQNNGV. Trimming left V 3 bases short and J 7 bases short, with 13 bases between. The CDR3 is 15 amino acids. CDR3 region: CASSFGGTQNSPLHF. Here the CDR3 DNA reads TGTGCCAGCAGCTTCGGGGGGACTCAGAATTCACCCCTCCACTTT. The whole variable domain, remainder taken from reference TRBV11-2 and TRBJ1-6, is EAGVAQSPRYKIIEKRQSVAFWCNPISGHATLYWYQQILGQGPKLLIQFQNNGVVDDSQLPKDRFSAERLKGVDSTLKIQPAKLEDSAVYLCASSFGGTQNSPLHFGNGTRLTVT.

V usage is TRBV19 and J usage is TRBJ1-3, with a possible D match to TRBD1 (5 bases). The germline V gene encodes CDR1 LNHDA and CDR2 SQIVND (reference sequence). CDR3 size: 12 residues. Trimming pared 9 bases from V and 3 bases from J, leaving 9 bases between. CDR3 loop: CASDSSGNTIYF. DNA for the CDR3: TGTGCCAGCGACAGTAGTGGAAACACCATATATTTT.

V and J are TRBV4-2 and TRBJ2-2, with a possible D match to TRBD1 (5 bases). Germline values: CDR1 LGHNA, CDR2 YNFKEQ. The CDR3 is 16 amino acids. Between the trimmed V and J ends, which lost 0 bases and 6 bases, there was a span of 14 bases. The CDR3 nucleotides read TGTGCCAGCAGCCAAGATAGCTCCCTAGGGGCCGGGGAGCTGTTTTTT. This encodes CASSQDSSLGAGELFF.

This clonotype has just a few counts. The chain recombines TRBV4-3 with TRBJ2-7; 11 nucleotides match TRBD1. V lost 9 bases to trimming and J lost 2 bases; unmatched junction nucleotides: 9. Looked up from germline, CDR1 is LGHNA and CDR2 is YSLEER. The CDR3 covers 15 residues. The CDR3 nucleotides read TGCGCCAGTCCCGGGGACAGGGGGGCCCCCTACGAGCAGTACTTC. This codes for CASPGDRGAPYEQYF.

This clonotype was counted a single time. The chain employs TRBV6-1 and TRBJ1-1; 7 bases are shared with TRBD1. The junction had 7 bases not matched to a gene; V was cut back by 7 bases and J by 5 bases. The V gene's germline CDR1 is MNHNS and CDR2 SASEGT. The CDR3 extends over 13 amino acids. The CDR3 loop is CASTLDRATEAFF. DNA of the CDR3: TGTGCCAGCACCCTAGACAGGGCAACTGAAGCTTTCTTT.

The V call is TRBV11-3, the J call TRBJ2-5; 8 positions match TRBD2. The V segment lost 1 base and the J segment 4 bases; nucleotides outside the gene matches: 5. There are 15 residues in the CDR3. Germline CDR1 is SGHNT and CDR2 is YENEEA. The CDR3 nucleotides are TGTGCCAGCAGCTTAGGACTAGCGAGCCGAGAGACCCAGTACTTC. Its translation: CASSLGLASRETQYF.

The V and J genes are TRBV7-9 and TRBJ1-1, with no clear D. V was clipped by 2 bases and J by 4 bases, with 11 bases between them. This CDR3 spans 14 amino acids. Germline V CDR1 and CDR2: SEHNR, FQNEAQ (reference sequence). DNA of the CDR3: TGTGCCAGCAGCTTATCCCCCCCAGGCACTGAAGCTTTCTTT. Encoded protein: CASSLSPPGTEAFF.

The CDR3 sequence is CASSFGTQGHINSPLHF. The CDR3 DNA reads as TGTGCCAGCAGTTTCGGTACGCAGGGACATATTAATTCACCCCTCCACTTT. The chain joins TRBV28 to TRBJ1-6; D may be TRBD1 (6 bases). This CDR3 has 17 amino acids. CDR1 and CDR2 from the germline V gene are MDHEN and SYDVKM. V lost 3 bases to trimming and J lost 6 bases, with 18 bases between them.

V is TRBV7-9 and J is TRBJ1-5, with a weak D call TRBD1 (6 bases). The germline V gene has CDR1 SEHNR and CDR2 FQNEAQ (reference sequence). Trimming shortened V by 3 bases and J by 3 bases, and 12 bases separated the two germline ends. CDR3 length equals 15 residues. The CDR3 sequence is CASSFSGAYNQPQHF. CDR3 bases: TGTGCCAGCAGCTTTTCGGGGGCCTACAATCAGCCCCAGCATTTT.

Many counts were recorded for this clonotype. CDR3 DNA: TGTGCCAGCAGCTTAGTGGGGGGGGCGACTGAGCAGTTCTTC. Encoded protein: CASSLVGGATEQFF. The V and J genes are TRBV7-2 and TRBJ2-1; D is perhaps TRBD2 (7 bases). Germline V gene data show CDR1 as SGHTA and CDR2 as FQGNSA. V was shortened by 1 base and J by 9 bases, with 13 bases between the two germline ends. The CDR3 runs 14 residues. Combining the CDR3 with reference TRBV7-2 and TRBJ2-1 gives the whole variable domain GAGVSQSPSNKVTEKGKDVELRCDPISGHTALYWYRQSLGQGLEFLIYFQGNSAPDKSGLPSDRFSAERTGGSVSTLTIQRTQQEDSAVYLCASSLVGGATEQFFGPGTRLTVL.

At least ten counts were recorded for this clonotype. This chain uses TRBV12-3 or TRBV12-4 with TRBJ1-4; D is ambiguous. Trimming cost V 6 bases and J 7 bases, with 12 bases left between them. This CDR3 contains 13 residues. CDR3 amino acids: CASSPPEVEKLFF. The CDR3 DNA reads TGTGCCAGCAGCCCCCCGGAGGTTGAAAAACTGTTTTTT.

V is TRBV20-1 and J is TRBJ1-1; D unresolved. This CDR3 is built from 12 residues. The V gene lost 2 bases and the J gene lost 7 bases, with 11 bases spanning the gap. CDR1 is DFQATT and CDR2 is SNEGSKA in the germline V gene (reference sequence). The CDR3 nucleotides are TGCAGTGCTAGATGGGCCGGAAATGAAGCTTTCTTT. It specifies CSARWAGNEAFF.

This clonotype has a count of ten or more. This chain links TRBV7-2 with TRBJ2-3, with a weak D call TRBD2 (6 bases). Germline-derived CDR1 and CDR2 are SGHTA and FQGNSA. The CDR3 runs to 16 residues. The V gene lost 5 bases and the J gene lost 4 bases, with 19 bases spanning the gap. CDR3 nucleotides: TGTGCCAGCAGCCCTGGAGCGGGCGGCGGTCCAGATACGCAGTATTTT. This gives the protein CASSPGAGGGPDTQYF.

The chain is built from TRBV6-6 and TRBJ2-7; 7 bases are a match to TRBD1. Per germline, CDR1 MNHNY and CDR2 SVGAGI (reference sequence). CDR3 size: 16 residues. V shed 0 bases, J shed 0 bases, and the junction held 5 bases outside the gene matches. In nucleotides, the CDR3 is TGTGCCAGCAGTTACTCGGACAGGTCATTCTCCTACGAGCAGTACTTC. As protein: CASSYSDRSFSYEQYF.

This clonotype has at least ten counts. The chain joins TRBV7-8 to TRBJ1-3; D uncertain. V was cut by 1 base and J by 4 bases, with 8 bases left in between. The CDR3 totals 14 residues. Germline lookup yields CDR1 SGHVS and CDR2 FQNEAQ. The CDR3 is CASSLGGGGNTIYF. CDR3 sequence (DNA): TGTGCCAGCAGCTTAGGTGGAGGCGGAAACACCATATATTTT.

This rearrangement joins TRBV24-1 to TRBJ2-3, with 11 bases identical to TRBD2. The V gene's germline CDR1 is KGHDR and CDR2 SFDVKD. The trim removed 7 bases at V and 0 bases at J, leaving 8 bases unmatched. The CDR3 covers 17 residues. CDR3: CATRTSGEASSTDTQYF. In DNA form, the CDR3 reads TGTGCCACCAGGACTAGCGGGGAGGCCTCTAGCACAGATACGCAGTATTTT.

The chain joins TRBV7-2 to TRBJ1-2, with a weak D call TRBD1 (6 bases). CDR1 and CDR2 from the germline V gene are SGHTA and FQGNSA. The CDR3 contains 15 residues. V was shortened by 5 bases and J by 2 bases, with 15 bases between the two germline ends. In DNA, the CDR3 is TGTGCCAGCAGCCCTTACGGACAGTCGAACTATGGCTACACCTTC. Protein sequence: CASSPYGQSNYGYTF.

Many counts were recorded for this clonotype. V gene TRBV12-3 or TRBV12-4 combines with J gene TRBJ2-3; 12 positions agree with TRBD1. V gave up 3 bases and J gave up 1 base; unmatched junction bases: 8. CDR3 length: 18 residues. Written as DNA, the CDR3 is TGTGCCAGCAGTTTGGGGGACAGGGGGCGAGAGGGCACAGATACGCAGTATTTT. Amino acids: CASSLGDRGREGTDTQYF.

This chain uses TRBV2 with TRBJ1-1, with a possible D match to TRBD1 (5 bases). Germline CDR1 and CDR2: SNHLY and FYNNEI. V was pared by 4 bases and J by 7 bases, with 16 bases between. The CDR3 is 14 residues long. The CDR3 DNA sequence: TGTGCCAGCAGTGTGCATGCGACTCAGGGTGAAGCTTTCTTT. This encodes CASSVHATQGEAFF.

In its sample, this clonotype was seen a few times. The V and J genes are TRBV5-1 and TRBJ1-4; tentatively, D is TRBD1 (5 bases). This CDR3 comprises 15 residues. From germline, CDR1 is SGHRS and CDR2 YFSETQ. V was shortened by 4 bases and J by 5 bases, with 15 bases between the two germline ends. The CDR3 sequence is CASSVQGYRNEKLFF. The CDR3 nucleotides read TGCGCCAGCAGCGTTCAGGGCTATCGGAATGAAAAACTGTTTTTT.

The genes are TRBV7-8 and TRBJ2-7; D unresolved. Looked up from germline, CDR1 is SGHVS and CDR2 is FQNEAQ. The CDR3 runs to 15 residues. Trimming left V 1 base short and J 2 bases short, with 12 bases between. The CDR3 region has the DNA TGTGCCAGCAGCTTAGTACCCTCGAGCACCTACGAGCAGTACTTC. Translating gives CASSLVPSSTYEQYF.

CDR3: CASAGKVTLGIQPQHF. In DNA form, the CDR3 reads TGTGCCAGCGCCGGGAAGGTCACCCTCGGGATTCAGCCCCAGCATTTT. The chain links TRBV18 to TRBJ1-5; D is undetermined. The CDR3 has 16 residues. V was pared by 8 bases and J by 6 bases, with 23 bases between. Germline CDR1 and CDR2: KGHSH and LQKENI.

In its sample, this clonotype was seen many times. The V call is TRBV4-1, the J call TRBJ1-4; TRBD1 matches at 7 bases. There are 15 residues in the CDR3. CDR1 and CDR2 from the germline V gene are MGHRA and YSYEKL. The V segment lost 4 bases and the J segment 5 bases; nucleotides outside the gene matches: 7. CDR3 nucleotide sequence: TGCGCCAGCAGCCTGACAGGGAGGGAGAATGAAAAACTGTTTTTT. It specifies CASSLTGRENEKLFF.

The rearrangement joins TRBV11-3 to TRBJ2-1, with TRBD2 identical over 7 bases. The ends lost 0 bases at V and 6 bases at J; junction bases unmatched: 2. Germline CDR1 SGHNT, CDR2 YENEEA. This CDR3 has 14 amino acids. DNA of the CDR3: TGTGCCAGCAGCTTAGATGGGAGGGCCAATGAGCAGTTCTTC. Protein: CASSLDGRANEQFF.

The rearrangement uses TRBV20-1 and TRBJ1-4; D gene ambiguous. V was pared by 6 bases and J by 0 bases, with 14 bases between. Germline lookup yields CDR1 DFQATT and CDR2 SNEGSKA (reference sequence). The CDR3 sequence is 15 residues long. The CDR3 sequence: CSAGITFTTNEKLFF. CDR3 in DNA: TGCAGTGCAGGGATCACTTTTACAACTAATGAAAAACTGTTTTTT.

The gene calls are TRBV19 and TRBJ2-1; 11 nucleotides line up with TRBD2. The CDR3 contains 15 residues. From germline, CDR1 is LNHDA and CDR2 SQIVND (reference sequence). V shed 10 bases and J 4 bases; nucleotides not matched to a gene: 9. In nucleotides, the CDR3 is TGTGCCACCCGGGGGGGGACTAGCGGATACAATGAGCAGTTCTTC. It translates to CATRGGTSGYNEQFF.

The chain links TRBV6-1 to TRBJ1-5; 8 nucleotides agree with TRBD1. The CDR3 is 15 residues long. Germline CDR1 MNHNS, CDR2 SASEGT. V was pared by 6 bases and J by 5 bases, with 9 bases of the junction left unmatched. The CDR3 loop reads CASSQGQGPYQPQHF. The CDR3 DNA is TGTGCCAGCAGCCAAGGACAGGGACCGTATCAGCCCCAGCATTTT.